The 7 T cell receptor beta chains below all came from one sample that was sequenced in a study of control samples from healthy donors and cancer patients. Measured with immunoSEQ multiplex PCR; TCRdb has only the in-frame clones, and not every one. Here the sample spans 150,000 to 200,000 clones, 91% being singletons. Material: blood. These receptors were obtained from a woman in her twenties or thirties in good health.

This clone was found many times. The rearrangement joins TRBV3-1 (or the pseudogene TRBV3-2) to TRBJ1-1, with 9 positions matching TRBD1. J gave up 1 base and V 4 bases, and 4 bases lay outside the gene matches. CDR3 length: 15 residues. Per the germline V gene, CDR1 is LGHDT and CDR2 is YNNKEL (reference sequence). The CDR3 is CASSPQGAKNTEAFF. DNA for the CDR3: TGTGCCAGCAGCCCACAGGGGGCGAAGAACACTGAAGCTTTCTTT.

The chain employs TRBV4-1 and TRBJ2-5; tentatively, D is TRBD2 (7 bases). Germline V lookup: CDR1 MGHRA, CDR2 YSYEKL. The V end was cut by 1 base, the J end by 5 bases, with 11 bases between. This CDR3 is built from 14 residues. CDR3 nucleotide sequence: TGCGCCAGCAGCCAAGGGGAGGGGGGTGAGACCCAGTACTTC. It yields the protein CASSQGEGGETQYF.

This clone was counted a few times. This chain links TRBV4-2 with TRBJ1-2; 9 nucleotides agree with TRBD1. Looked up from germline, CDR1 is LGHNA and CDR2 is YNFKEQ. The CDR3 length is 13 residues. The V and J ends lost 1 base and 7 bases, in that order; junction bases with no gene match: 1. CDR3: CASSQGTGVGYTF. The CDR3 nucleotides are TGTGCCAGCAGCCAAGGGACAGGGGTTGGCTACACCTTC.

The CDR3 loop reads CASSPRGQLNTEAFF. In nucleotides, the CDR3 is TGTGCCAGCTCACCACGCGGACAGTTGAACACTGAAGCTTTCTTT. V gene TRBV18 combines with J gene TRBJ1-1; weak D call: TRBD1 (6 bases). Trimming cost V 1 base and J 0 bases, with 9 bases left between them. The germline gives CDR1 KGHSH, CDR2 LQKENI. The CDR3 loop spans 15 amino acids.

The chain is built from TRBV7-8 and TRBJ1-2; the D is unclear. CDR3 length: 12 residues. The germline gives CDR1 SGHVS, CDR2 FQNEAQ. V was trimmed by 3 bases and J by 3 bases, leaving 5 bases between them. CDR3 nucleotides: TGTGCCAGCAGCTTTTACGACTATGGCTACACCTTC. Amino acids: CASSFYDYGYTF.

V usage is TRBV27 and J usage is TRBJ1-5; D might be TRBD1 (6 bases). V gave up 5 bases and J gave up 6 bases, with 11 bases separating them. The CDR3 runs to 13 residues. Germline lookup yields CDR1 MNHEY and CDR2 SMNVEV (reference sequence). The CDR3 nucleotides are TGTGCCAGCAGTCAGGGGATAGGTCAGCCCCAGCATTTT. This gives the protein CASSQGIGQPQHF.

The chain couples TRBV5-6 to TRBJ2-1, with D perhaps TRBD2 (5 bases). The CDR3 is 13 residues long. The germline gives CDR1 SGHDT, CDR2 YYEEEE. V shed 2 bases and J shed 7 bases, with 10 bases lying between them. The CDR3 is CASSFSSRNEQFF. The CDR3 DNA sequence: TGTGCCAGCAGCTTTTCTAGCCGTAATGAGCAGTTCTTC.